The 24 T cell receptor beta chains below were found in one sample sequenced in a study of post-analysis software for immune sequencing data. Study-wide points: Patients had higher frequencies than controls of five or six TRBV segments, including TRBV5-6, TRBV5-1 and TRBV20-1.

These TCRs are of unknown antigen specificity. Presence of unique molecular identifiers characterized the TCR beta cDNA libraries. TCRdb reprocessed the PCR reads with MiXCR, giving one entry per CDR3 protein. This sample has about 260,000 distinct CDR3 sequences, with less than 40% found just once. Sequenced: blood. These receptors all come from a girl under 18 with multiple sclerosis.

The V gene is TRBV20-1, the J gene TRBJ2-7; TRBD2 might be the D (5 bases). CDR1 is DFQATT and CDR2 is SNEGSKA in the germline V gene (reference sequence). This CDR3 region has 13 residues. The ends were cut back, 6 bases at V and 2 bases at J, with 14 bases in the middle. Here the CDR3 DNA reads TGCAGTGCCGGAGAGGGCAGCACCTACGAGCAGTACTTC. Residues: CSAGEGSTYEQYF.

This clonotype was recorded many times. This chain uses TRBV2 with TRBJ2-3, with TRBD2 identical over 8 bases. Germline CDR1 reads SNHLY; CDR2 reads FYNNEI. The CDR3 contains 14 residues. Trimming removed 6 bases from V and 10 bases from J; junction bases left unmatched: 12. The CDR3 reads CASSELAAGPSQYF. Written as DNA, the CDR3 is TGTGCCAGCAGCGAACTAGCGGCCGGCCCGTCGCAGTATTTT.

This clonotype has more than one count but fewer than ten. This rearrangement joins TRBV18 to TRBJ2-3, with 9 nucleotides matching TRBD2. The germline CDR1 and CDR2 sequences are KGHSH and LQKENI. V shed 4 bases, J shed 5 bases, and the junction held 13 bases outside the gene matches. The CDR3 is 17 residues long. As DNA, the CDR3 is TGTGCCAGCTCACTCTCCCAGGGTAGCGGGAGTAGAGATACGCAGTATTTT. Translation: CASSLSQGSGSRDTQYF.

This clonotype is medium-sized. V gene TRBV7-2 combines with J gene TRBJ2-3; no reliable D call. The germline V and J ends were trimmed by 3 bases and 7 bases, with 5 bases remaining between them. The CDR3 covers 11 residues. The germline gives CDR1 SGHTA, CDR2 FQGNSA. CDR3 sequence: CASSFSNTQYF. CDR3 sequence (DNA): TGTGCCAGCAGCTTTAGTAATACGCAGTATTTT. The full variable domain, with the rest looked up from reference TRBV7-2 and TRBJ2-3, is GAGVSQSPSNKVTEKGKDVELRCDPISGHTALYWYRQSLGQGLEFLIYFQGNSAPDKSGLPSDRFSAERTGGSVSTLTIQRTQQEDSAVYLCASSFSNTQYFGPGTRLTVL.

The CDR3 region has the DNA TGCAGCGCCCTACGGACGACAGGGTTAGGAGGCTACACCTTC. Protein sequence: CSALRTTGLGGYTF. The chain joins TRBV29-1 to TRBJ1-2; 7 bases are a match to TRBD1. V gave up 7 bases and J gave up 8 bases; unmatched junction bases: 16. CDR1 is SQVTM, CDR2 ANQGSEA, per germline. The CDR3 has 14 residues.

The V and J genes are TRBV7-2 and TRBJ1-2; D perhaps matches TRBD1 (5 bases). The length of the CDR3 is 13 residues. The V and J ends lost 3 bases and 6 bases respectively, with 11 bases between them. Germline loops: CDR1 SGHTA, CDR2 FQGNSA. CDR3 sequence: CASSFRDRNGYTF. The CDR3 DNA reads TGTGCCAGCAGCTTTCGGGACCGTAATGGCTACACCTTC.

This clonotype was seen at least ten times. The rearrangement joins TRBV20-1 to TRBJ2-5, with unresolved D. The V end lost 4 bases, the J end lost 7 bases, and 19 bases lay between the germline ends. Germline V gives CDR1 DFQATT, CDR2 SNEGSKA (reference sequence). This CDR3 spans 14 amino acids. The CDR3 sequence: CSATGPLSSGTQYF. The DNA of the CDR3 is TGCAGTGCTACCGGTCCTCTCAGTTCGGGGACCCAGTACTTC.

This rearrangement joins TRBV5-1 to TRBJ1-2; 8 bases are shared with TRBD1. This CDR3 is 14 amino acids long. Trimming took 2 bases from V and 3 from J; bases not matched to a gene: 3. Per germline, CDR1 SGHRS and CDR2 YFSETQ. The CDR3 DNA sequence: TGCGCCAGCAGCTTCTACAGGGGGGACTATGGCTACACCTTC. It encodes CASSFYRGDYGYTF. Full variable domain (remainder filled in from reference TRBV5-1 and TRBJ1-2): KAGVTQTPRYLIKTRGQQVTLSCSPISGHRSVSWYQQTPGQGLQFLFEYFSETQRNKGNFPGRFSGRQFSNSRSEMNVSTLELGDSALYLCASSFYRGDYGYTFGSGTRLTVV.

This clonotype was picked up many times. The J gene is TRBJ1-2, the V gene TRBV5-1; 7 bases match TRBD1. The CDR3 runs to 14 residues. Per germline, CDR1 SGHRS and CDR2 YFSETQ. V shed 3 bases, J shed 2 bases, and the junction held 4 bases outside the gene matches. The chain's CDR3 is CASSWDSENYGYTF. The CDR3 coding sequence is TGCGCCAGCAGCTGGGACAGCGAGAACTATGGCTACACCTTC. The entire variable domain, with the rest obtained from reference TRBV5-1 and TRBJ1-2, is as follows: KAGVTQTPRYLIKTRGQQVTLSCSPISGHRSVSWYQQTPGQGLQFLFEYFSETQRNKGNFPGRFSGRQFSNSRSEMNVSTLELGDSALYLCASSWDSENYGYTFGSGTRLTVV.

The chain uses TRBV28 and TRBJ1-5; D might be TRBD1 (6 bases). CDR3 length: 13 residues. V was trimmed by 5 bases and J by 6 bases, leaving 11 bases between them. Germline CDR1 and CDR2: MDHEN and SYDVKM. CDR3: CASSANRVQPQHF. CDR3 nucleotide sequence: TGTGCCAGCAGTGCAAACAGGGTTCAGCCCCAGCATTTT.

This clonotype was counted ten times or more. CDR3: CASSPGLAGGADTQYF. CDR3 bases: TGCGCCAGCAGCCCGGGACTAGCGGGGGGCGCAGATACGCAGTATTTT. The gene calls are TRBV5-1 and TRBJ2-3, with 15 bases aligning to TRBD2. Trimming removed 4 bases from V and 4 bases from J; junction bases left unmatched: 4. CDR1 and CDR2 (germline): SGHRS, YFSETQ. The CDR3 has 16 amino acids.

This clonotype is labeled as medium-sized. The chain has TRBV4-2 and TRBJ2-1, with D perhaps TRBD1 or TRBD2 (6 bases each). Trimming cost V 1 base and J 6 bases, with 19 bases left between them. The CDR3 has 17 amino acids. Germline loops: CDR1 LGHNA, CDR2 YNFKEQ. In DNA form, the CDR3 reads TGTGCCAGCAGCCAAGGTGGGGGAGGAGTCAGGGGCAATGAGCAGTTCTTC. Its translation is CASSQGGGGVRGNEQFF.

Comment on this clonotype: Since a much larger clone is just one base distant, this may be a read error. The CDR3 sequence is CASRGQGVSGNQPQHF. The CDR3 DNA follows: TGTGCCAGCAGGGGACAGGGGGTATCGGGCAATCAGCCCCAGCATTTT. This chain connects TRBV6-5 to TRBJ1-5; 11 bases are a match to TRBD1. The V gene's germline CDR1 is MNHEY and CDR2 SVGAGI. With V trimmed by 6 bases and J by 2 bases, 6 bases remained unmatched. This CDR3 is built from 16 residues.

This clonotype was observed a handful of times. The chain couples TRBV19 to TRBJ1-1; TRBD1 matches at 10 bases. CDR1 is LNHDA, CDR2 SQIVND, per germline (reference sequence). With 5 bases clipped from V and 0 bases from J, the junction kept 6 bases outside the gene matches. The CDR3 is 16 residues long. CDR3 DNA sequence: TGTGCCAGTAGTGCTGACAGGGGGCCAATGAACACTGAAGCTTTCTTT. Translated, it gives CASSADRGPMNTEAFF.

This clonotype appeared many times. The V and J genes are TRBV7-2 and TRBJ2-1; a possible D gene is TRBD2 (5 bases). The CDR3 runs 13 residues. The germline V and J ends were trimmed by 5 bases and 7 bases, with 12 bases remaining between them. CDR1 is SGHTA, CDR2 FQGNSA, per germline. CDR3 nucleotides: TGTGCCAGCAGCCAAGACGGGGAGAATGAGCAGTTCTTC. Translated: CASSQDGENEQFF.

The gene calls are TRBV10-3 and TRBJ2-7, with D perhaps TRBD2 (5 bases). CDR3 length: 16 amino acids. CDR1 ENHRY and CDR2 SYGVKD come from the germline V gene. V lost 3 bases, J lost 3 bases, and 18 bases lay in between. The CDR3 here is CAISEAFVQAGYEQYF. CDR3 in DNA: TGTGCCATCAGTGAAGCTTTCGTCCAGGCGGGCTACGAGCAGTACTTC.

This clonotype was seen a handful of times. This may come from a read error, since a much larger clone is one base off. The CDR3 protein is CASSWSSGSYEQYF. CDR3 coding DNA: TGTGCCAGCAGCTGGTCTAGCGGGAGCTACGAGCAGTACTTC. This chain links TRBV7-9 with TRBJ2-7, with 10 bases lining up with TRBD2. CDR3 length: 14 amino acids. CDR1 SEHNR and CDR2 FQNEAQ come from the germline V gene (reference sequence). V lost 4 bases, J lost 3 bases, and 3 bases stayed unmatched.

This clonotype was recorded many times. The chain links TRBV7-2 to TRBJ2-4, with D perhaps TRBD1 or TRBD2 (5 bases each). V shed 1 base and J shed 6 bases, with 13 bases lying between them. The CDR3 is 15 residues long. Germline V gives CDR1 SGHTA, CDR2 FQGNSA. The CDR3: CASSLGVGGGNIQYF. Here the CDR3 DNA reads TGTGCCAGCAGCTTAGGGGTCGGTGGGGGAAACATTCAGTACTTC.

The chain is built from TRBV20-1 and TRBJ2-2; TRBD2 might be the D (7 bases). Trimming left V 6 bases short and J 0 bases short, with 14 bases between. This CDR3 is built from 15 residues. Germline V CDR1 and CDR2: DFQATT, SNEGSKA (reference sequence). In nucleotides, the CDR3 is TGCAGTGCCAGTGGCGGGGGCGCGAACACCGGGGAGCTGTTTTTT. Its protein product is CSASGGGANTGELFF.

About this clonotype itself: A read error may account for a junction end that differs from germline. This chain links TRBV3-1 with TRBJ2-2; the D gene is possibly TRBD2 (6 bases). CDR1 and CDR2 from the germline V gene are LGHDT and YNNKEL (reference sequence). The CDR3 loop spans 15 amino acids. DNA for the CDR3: TGTGCCAGCAGCCTTCGACTGGGGAACACCGGGGGGCTGTTTTTT. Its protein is CASSLRLGNTGGLFF.

The CDR3 DNA sequence: TGCGCCAGCAGCTTGCAGGGCTTAAACAATCAGCCCCAGCATTTT. Protein sequence: CASSLQGLNNQPQHF. J is TRBJ1-5 and V is TRBV5-1; TRBD1 might be the D (5 bases). The CDR3 is 15 residues long. Trimming shortened V by 1 base and J by 3 bases, and 11 bases separated the two germline ends. CDR1 and CDR2 from the germline V gene are SGHRS and YFSETQ.

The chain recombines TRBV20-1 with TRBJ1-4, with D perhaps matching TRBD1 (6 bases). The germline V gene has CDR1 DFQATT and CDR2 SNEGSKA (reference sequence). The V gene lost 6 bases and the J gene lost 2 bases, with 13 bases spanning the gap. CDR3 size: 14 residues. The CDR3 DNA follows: TGCAGTGCGGAATCAGGGGAGACTAATGAAAAACTGTTTTTT. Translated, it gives CSAESGETNEKLFF.

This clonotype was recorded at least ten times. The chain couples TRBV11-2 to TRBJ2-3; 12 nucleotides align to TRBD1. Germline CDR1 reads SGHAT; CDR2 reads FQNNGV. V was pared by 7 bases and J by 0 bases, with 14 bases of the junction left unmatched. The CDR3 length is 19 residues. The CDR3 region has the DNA TGTGCCAGCACCGACCCGGAGGGGACAGGGGGCTCTAGCACAGATACGCAGTATTTT. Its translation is CASTDPEGTGGSSTDTQYF.

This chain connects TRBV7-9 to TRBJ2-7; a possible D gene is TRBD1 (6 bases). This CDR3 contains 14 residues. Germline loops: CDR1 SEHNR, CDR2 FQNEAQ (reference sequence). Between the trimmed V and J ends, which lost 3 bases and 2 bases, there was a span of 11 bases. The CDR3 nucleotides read TGTGCCAGCAGCTTTCCGGGACAACCCTACGAGCAGTACTTC. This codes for CASSFPGQPYEQYF.